The next 28 T cell receptor beta chains were all read from a single sample in a study of blood T cell repertoires in COVID-19. Sequenced by immunoSEQ multiplex PCR; TCRdb stores in-frame clones only, minus some. The sample holds 70,000 to 95,000 clones, 75% to 85% seen once. Sequencing was performed on peripheral blood. The receptors originated from a woman between 35 and 50 years old with active or convalescent COVID-19.

In DNA, the CDR3 is TGCGCCAGCAGCCGGAGGACAGGGAAAGGGGATGAGCAGTTCTTC. Protein: CASSRRTGKGDEQFF. J is TRBJ2-1 and V is TRBV4-3; 8 nucleotides match TRBD1. This CDR3 has 15 amino acids. J lost 8 bases, V lost 4 bases, and 10 bases had no gene match. The germline gives CDR1 LGHNA, CDR2 YSLEER.

V and J are TRBV30 and TRBJ1-2, with 7 bases matching TRBD1. CDR1 and CDR2 (germline): GTSNPN, SVGIG (reference sequence). The CDR3 spans 13 residues. After removal of 1 base from V and 8 bases from J, the junction contained 7 bases not matched to a gene. The chain's CDR3 is CAWSGGAGGGYTF. The CDR3 region has the DNA TGTGCCTGGAGTGGAGGGGCAGGGGGAGGCTACACCTTC.

V usage is TRBV19 and J usage is TRBJ2-4, with 10 bases that match TRBD1. This CDR3 region has 15 residues. Losses at the gene ends were 7 bases for V and 10 bases for J; bases not matched to a gene: 13. The germline V gene encodes CDR1 LNHDA and CDR2 SQIVND (reference sequence). CDR3 protein: CASIDRGRGTGIQYF. CDR3 coding DNA: TGTGCCAGTATCGACAGGGGGCGCGGCACCGGGATTCAGTACTTC.

This clone has just one count. The rearrangement joins TRBV12-3 or TRBV12-4 to TRBJ1-2, with 7 bases identical to TRBD1. CDR3 length equals 12 residues. The junction had 4 bases not matched to a gene; V was cut back by 5 bases and J by 7 bases. The CDR3 spells CASSEQGTGYTF. DNA for the CDR3: TGTGCCAGCAGTGAACAGGGGACTGGCTACACCTTC.

The rearrangement uses TRBV6-6 and TRBJ2-3; 9 bases fit TRBD2. Germline V gene sequence: CDR1 MNHNY, CDR2 SVGAGI (reference sequence). V gave up 5 bases and J gave up 2 bases; unmatched junction bases: 14. The CDR3 extends over 18 amino acids. This chain's CDR3 is CASSPGRYAGGITDTQYF. The CDR3 DNA follows: TGTGCCAGCAGTCCAGGGCGCTACGCGGGGGGGATCACAGATACGCAGTATTTT.

Only one count was recorded for this clone. The chain employs TRBV18 and TRBJ2-7; TRBD2 matches at 10 bases. The CDR3 consists of 15 residues. Germline V gene sequence: CDR1 KGHSH, CDR2 LQKENI. Trimming removed 0 bases from V and 6 bases from J; junction bases left unmatched: 5. The CDR3 DNA reads as TGTGCCAGCTCACCACCAGCGGGAGGGCCTCGCGAGCAGTACTTC. This translates into CASSPPAGGPREQYF.

The rearrangement uses TRBV9 and TRBJ2-7, with TRBD2 identical over 12 bases. V trimming: 0 bases; J trimming: 1 base; junction bases outside the gene matches: 5. CDR1 and CDR2 from the germline V gene are SGDLS and YYNGEE. The CDR3 length is 17 residues. The CDR3 sequence: CASSVGLAGAESYEQYF. DNA for the CDR3: TGTGCCAGCAGCGTAGGACTAGCGGGAGCCGAATCCTACGAGCAGTACTTC.

The rearrangement links TRBV7-9 to TRBJ2-7, with TRBD2 matching 8 bases. The CDR3 sequence is 16 residues long. The V gene's germline CDR1 is SEHNR and CDR2 FQNEAQ (reference sequence). Unmatched junction bases numbered 13, after V lost 5 bases and J lost 4 bases. This chain's CDR3 is CASSALTSARPYEQYF. The DNA for the CDR3 is TGTGCCAGCAGCGCCCTGACTAGCGCGAGACCGTACGAGCAGTACTTC.

This clone was detected a few times. J is TRBJ1-5 and V is TRBV28, with TRBD1 as a possible D gene (5 bases). CDR3 size: 14 residues. Germline CDR1 is MDHEN and CDR2 is SYDVKM. Trimming pared 6 bases from V and 3 bases from J, leaving 12 bases between. CDR3 in DNA: TGTGCCAGCAGACCAGGGTTAAACAATCAGCCCCAGCATTTT. It codes for CASRPGLNNQPQHF.

The V gene is TRBV28, the J gene TRBJ2-7; TRBD2 might be the D (5 bases). Trimming took 5 bases from V and 7 from J, leaving 9 bases between them. The CDR3 totals 11 residues. Germline CDR1 reads MDHEN; CDR2 reads SYDVKM. The CDR3 region is CASSLRLEQYF. The CDR3 DNA is TGTGCCAGCAGTCTACGACTAGAGCAGTACTTC.

This clone was counted between two and nine times. The V gene is TRBV6-5, the J gene TRBJ2-7; tentative D call: TRBD2 (5 bases). The germline V and J ends were trimmed by 0 bases and 3 bases, with 9 bases remaining between them. This CDR3 is built from 14 residues. The germline CDR1 and CDR2 sequences are MNHEY and SVGAGI. The CDR3 DNA follows: TGTGCCAGCAGTTACTCTCATGAGGGCTACGAGCAGTACTTC. Protein product: CASSYSHEGYEQYF.

The chain couples TRBV2 to TRBJ1-1; D is perhaps TRBD1 (6 bases). Germline values: CDR1 SNHLY, CDR2 FYNNEI. V lost 6 bases to trimming and J lost 3 bases, with 17 bases between them. The CDR3 runs 15 residues. The CDR3 sequence is CASSRLDRTYTEAFF. CDR3 in DNA: TGTGCCAGCAGCCGACTTGACAGGACTTACACTGAAGCTTTCTTT.

The chain recombines TRBV11-3 with TRBJ2-2; a possible D gene is TRBD1 (5 bases). This CDR3 has 16 residues. Germline CDR1 SGHNT, CDR2 YENEEA. With 5 bases removed from V and 1 base from J, the gap between germline ends came to 14 bases. The CDR3 protein is CASSARTRGNTGELFF. The CDR3 DNA reads as TGTGCCAGCAGCGCGCGGACAAGAGGGAACACCGGGGAGCTGTTTTTT.

The V call is TRBV6-2 or TRBV6-3, the J call TRBJ1-5, with a weak D call TRBD1 (5 bases). The germline gives CDR1 MNHEY, CDR2 SVGEGT. V lost 6 bases and J 9 bases, leaving 12 bases between the germline ends. This CDR3 has 12 residues. CDR3 loop: CASSGAGRPQHF. The CDR3 coding sequence is TGTGCCAGCAGCGGGGCCGGACGGCCCCAGCATTTT.

The CDR3 here is CASSLGAWSTDTQYF. The CDR3 coding sequence is TGTGCCAGCAGCTTAGGGGCATGGAGCACAGATACGCAGTATTTT. This chain joins TRBV7-6 and TRBJ2-3, with D unclear. CDR1 is SGHVS, CDR2 FNYEAQ, per germline. V was trimmed by 1 base and J by 0 bases, leaving 8 bases between them. The CDR3 runs to 15 residues.

The J gene is TRBJ1-2, the V gene TRBV6-6, with 7 positions matching TRBD1. Trimming cost V 8 bases and J 0 bases; bases outside gene matches: 9. This CDR3 is built from 15 residues. Germline CDR1 MNHNY, CDR2 SVGAGI (reference sequence). CDR3 residues: CASRPTGQPNYGYTF. CDR3 bases: TGTGCCAGCCGCCCTACGGGACAGCCTAACTATGGCTACACCTTC.

The chain joins TRBV6-5 to TRBJ2-7; TRBD1 aligns across 8 bases. CDR1 MNHEY and CDR2 SVGAGI come from the germline V gene. Trimming at V came to 4 bases and at J to 2 bases, leaving 10 bases not matched to a gene. CDR3 size: 16 residues. CDR3 coding DNA: TGTGCCAGCAGTTCCCGACCGACAGGGGTAACCTACGAGCAGTACTTC. It specifies CASSSRPTGVTYEQYF.

The V call is TRBV6-2 or TRBV6-3, the J call TRBJ1-3; TRBD1 matches 7 bases. The CDR3 sequence is 17 residues long. V lost 2 bases to trimming and J lost 0 bases; unmatched junction nucleotides: 7. Germline V gene data show CDR1 as MNHEY and CDR2 as SVGEGT. The CDR3 reads CASSYPGTAISGNTIYF. DNA for the CDR3: TGTGCCAGCAGTTACCCCGGGACAGCGATCTCTGGAAACACCATATATTTT.

There are a few counts of this clone. This chain joins TRBV10-2 and TRBJ1-2, with a tentative D call TRBD1 (6 bases). Germline CDR1 reads WSHSY; CDR2 reads SAAADI. This CDR3 region has 13 residues. Trimming pared 6 bases from V and 4 bases from J, leaving 12 bases between. The CDR3, as DNA: TGCGCCAGCAGACAGGGACTAGTCTATGGCTACACCTTC. Its translation: CASRQGLVYGYTF.

Remarks on this clone: The same CDR3 also results from other DNA sequences found in this sample. This chain links TRBV28 with TRBJ1-5; tentative D call: TRBD1 (5 bases). The CDR3 length is 19 residues. Germline V gene sequence: CDR1 MDHEN, CDR2 SYDVKM. V lost 3 bases, J lost 0 bases, and 21 bases lay in between. CDR3 amino acids: CASSFPSTGQLYSNQPQHF. The CDR3 bases are TGTGCCAGCAGTTTTCCCTCGACTGGACAACTCTATAGCAATCAGCCCCAGCATTTT.

V and J are TRBV3-1 (or the pseudogene TRBV3-2) and TRBJ2-7, with TRBD2 identical over 10 bases. V shed 4 bases, J shed 4 bases, and the junction held 7 bases outside the gene matches. Germline CDR1 LGHDT, CDR2 YNNKEL (reference sequence). This CDR3 has 15 amino acids. As DNA, the CDR3 is TGTGCCAGCAGCCGTCTAGCGGGAGAGGGTTACGAGCAGTACTTC. This codes for CASSRLAGEGYEQYF.

The chain couples TRBV29-1 to TRBJ1-1, with 7 bases that match TRBD1. CDR1 is SQVTM and CDR2 is ANQGSEA in the germline V gene. CDR3 size: 14 residues. Germline trimming cut 6 bases from V and 4 bases from J; bases unmatched to any gene: 11. The DNA of the CDR3 is TGCAGCGTGAAGGGGGCGTCTGGGGGCACTGAAGCTTTCTTT. Amino acid sequence: CSVKGASGGTEAFF.

This rearrangement joins TRBV7-2 to TRBJ2-7, with D unclear. Trimming removed 5 bases at V and 4 bases at J, with 9 bases between. Germline V gene data show CDR1 as SGHTA and CDR2 as FQGNSA. This CDR3 is 12 amino acids long. CDR3 nucleotides: TGTGCCAGCAGCCCCCGAGTATACGAGCAGTACTTC. It translates to CASSPRVYEQYF.

This chain connects TRBV5-4 to TRBJ1-1; D is ambiguous. The germline V gene encodes CDR1 SGHNT and CDR2 YYREEE (reference sequence). V was clipped by 0 bases and J by 4 bases, with 10 bases between them. The CDR3 consists of 14 residues. The CDR3, as DNA: TGTGCCAGCAGCTTGGCAGGACTGAGCACTGAAGCTTTCTTT. Translated: CASSLAGLSTEAFF.

This sequence joins TRBV20-1 and TRBJ1-2; 7 bases agree with TRBD1. This CDR3 comprises 11 residues. The V and J ends lost 5 bases and 6 bases, in that order; junction bases with no gene match: 3. The germline CDR1 and CDR2 sequences are DFQATT and SNEGSKA (reference sequence). CDR3 coding DNA: TGCAGTGCTGACAGGGTGGATGGCTACACCTTC. This gives the protein CSADRVDGYTF.

V usage is TRBV6-5 and J usage is TRBJ2-5, with D possibly TRBD2 on 6 matching bases. The V and J ends lost 8 bases and 6 bases respectively, with 16 bases between them. Looked up from germline, CDR1 is MNHEY and CDR2 is SVGAGI. There are 13 residues in the CDR3. The CDR3 DNA follows: TGTGCCAGCCCTTGGGGAGGAGGGCAGACCCAGTACTTC. Translating gives CASPWGGGQTQYF.

This clone was picked up one time. The chain combines TRBV24-1 with TRBJ2-2, with a weak D call TRBD1 (5 bases). The length of the CDR3 is 15 residues. Deletions cut 4 bases from V and 1 base from J, with 9 bases between. Germline V gene data show CDR1 as KGHDR and CDR2 as SFDVKD. The chain's CDR3 is CATSESTVNTGELFF. The CDR3 DNA reads TGTGCCACCAGTGAGTCGACAGTGAACACCGGGGAGCTGTTTTTT.

This chain connects TRBV6-2 or TRBV6-3 to TRBJ2-7; the match to TRBD1 covers 11 bases. V shed 5 bases, J shed 4 bases, and the junction held 7 bases outside the gene matches. CDR1 MNHEY and CDR2 SVGEGT come from the germline V gene. This CDR3 has 15 residues. The CDR3 here is CASSTDRGPWYEQYF. In DNA form, the CDR3 reads TGTGCCAGCAGTACGGACAGGGGGCCATGGTACGAGCAGTACTTC.